This T cell receptor (beta chain) was sequenced for a study of beta chain features in type 1 diabetes. About the research overall: No age, gender or cell yield differences were seen between patients and healthy donors.

The V and J ends lost 4 bases and 2 bases respectively, with 9 bases between them. This CDR3 comprises 13 residues. The germline gives CDR1 LNHDA, CDR2 SQIVND (reference sequence). Of the isolated RNA, all was reverse transcribed, and so the sequenced material was expressed TCRB transcripts. Some clones are missing from TCRdb's copy, which holds only in-frame ones; the method was immunoSEQ multiplex PCR. The profile shows around 350,000 clones, over 10% of them singletons. The V and J genes are TRBV19 and TRBJ2-7, with TRBD1 as a possible D gene (5 bases). This sequence was found in a man between 18 and 29 years old in good health. Sequenced: naive CD4+ T cells from blood. The CDR3 here is CASSTDRTYEQYF. The CDR3 region has the DNA TGTGCCAGTAGTACCGACAGAACCTACGAGCAGTACTTC.